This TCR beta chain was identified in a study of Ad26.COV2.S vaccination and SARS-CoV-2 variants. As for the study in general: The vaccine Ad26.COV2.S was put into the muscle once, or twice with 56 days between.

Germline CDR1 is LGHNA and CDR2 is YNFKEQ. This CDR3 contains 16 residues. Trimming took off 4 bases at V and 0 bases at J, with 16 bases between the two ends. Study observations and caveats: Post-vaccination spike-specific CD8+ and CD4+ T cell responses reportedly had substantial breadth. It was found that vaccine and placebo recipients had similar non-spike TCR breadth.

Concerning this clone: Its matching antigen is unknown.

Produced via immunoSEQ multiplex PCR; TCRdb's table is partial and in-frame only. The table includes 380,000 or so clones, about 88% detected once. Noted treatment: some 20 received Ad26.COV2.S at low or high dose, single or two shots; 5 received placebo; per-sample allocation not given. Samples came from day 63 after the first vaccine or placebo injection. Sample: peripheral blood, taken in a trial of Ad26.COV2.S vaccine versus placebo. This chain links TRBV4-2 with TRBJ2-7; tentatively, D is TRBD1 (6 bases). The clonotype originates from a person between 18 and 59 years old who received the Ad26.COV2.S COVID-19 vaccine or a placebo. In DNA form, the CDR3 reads TGTGCCAGCAGCCTTTACCGGGACACCAGCTCCTACGAGCAGTACTTC. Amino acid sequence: CASSLYRDTSSYEQYF.